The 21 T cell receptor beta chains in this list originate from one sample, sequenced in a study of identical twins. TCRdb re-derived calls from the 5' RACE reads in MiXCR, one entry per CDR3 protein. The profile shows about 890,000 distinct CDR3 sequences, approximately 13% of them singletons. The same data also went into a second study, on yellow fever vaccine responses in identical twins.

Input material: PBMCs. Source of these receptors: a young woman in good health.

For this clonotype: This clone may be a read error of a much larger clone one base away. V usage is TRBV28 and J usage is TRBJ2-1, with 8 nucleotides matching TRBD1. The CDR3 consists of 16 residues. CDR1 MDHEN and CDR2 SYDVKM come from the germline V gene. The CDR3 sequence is CATSLFLGQGANEQFF. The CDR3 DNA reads TGTGCCACCAGTTTATTCCTAGGACAGGGTGCCAATGAGCAGTTCTTC.

CDR3 sequence reads: CASSLLGGQRNQPQHF. The CDR3 nucleotides read TGTGCCAGCAGTTTATTAGGGGGGCAGCGCAATCAGCCCCAGCATTTT. This chain connects TRBV28 to TRBJ1-5, with D possibly TRBD1 on 6 matching bases. V was trimmed by 1 base and J by 2 bases, leaving 12 bases between them. Germline V gives CDR1 MDHEN, CDR2 SYDVKM. The CDR3 is 16 amino acids.

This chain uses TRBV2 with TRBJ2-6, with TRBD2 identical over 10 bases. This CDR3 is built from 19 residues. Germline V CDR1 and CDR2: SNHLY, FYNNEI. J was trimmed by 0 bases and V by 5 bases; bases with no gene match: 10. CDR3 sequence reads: CASSFLLAGVSSGANVLTF. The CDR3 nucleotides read TGTGCCAGCAGTTTCCTCCTAGCGGGGGTGTCCTCTGGGGCCAACGTCCTGACTTTC.

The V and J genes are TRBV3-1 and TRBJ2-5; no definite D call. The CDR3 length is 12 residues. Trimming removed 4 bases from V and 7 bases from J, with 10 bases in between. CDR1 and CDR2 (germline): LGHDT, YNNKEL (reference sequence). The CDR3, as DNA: TGTGCCAGCAGCCCAAGCTCCCGGACCCAGTACTTC. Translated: CASSPSSRTQYF.

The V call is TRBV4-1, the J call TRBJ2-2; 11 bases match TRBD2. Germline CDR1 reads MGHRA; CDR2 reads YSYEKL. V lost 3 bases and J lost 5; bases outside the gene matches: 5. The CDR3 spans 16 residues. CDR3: CASSQRLAGRTGELFF. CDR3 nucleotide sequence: TGCGCCAGCAGCCAGAGACTAGCGGGGAGGACCGGGGAGCTGTTTTTT.

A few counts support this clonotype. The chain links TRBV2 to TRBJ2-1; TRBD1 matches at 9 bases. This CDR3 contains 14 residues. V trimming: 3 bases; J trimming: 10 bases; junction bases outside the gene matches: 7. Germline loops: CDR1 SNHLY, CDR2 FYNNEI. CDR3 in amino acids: CASSEGQGHPEQFF. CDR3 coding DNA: TGTGCCAGCAGTGAGGGACAGGGACATCCAGAGCAGTTCTTC.

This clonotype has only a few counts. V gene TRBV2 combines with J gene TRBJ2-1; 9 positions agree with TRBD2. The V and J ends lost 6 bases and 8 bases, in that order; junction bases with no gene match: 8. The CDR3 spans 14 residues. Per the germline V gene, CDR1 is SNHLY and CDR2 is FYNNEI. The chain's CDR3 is CASRRLAATYEQFF. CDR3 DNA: TGTGCCAGCAGGCGACTAGCGGCCACCTATGAGCAGTTCTTC.

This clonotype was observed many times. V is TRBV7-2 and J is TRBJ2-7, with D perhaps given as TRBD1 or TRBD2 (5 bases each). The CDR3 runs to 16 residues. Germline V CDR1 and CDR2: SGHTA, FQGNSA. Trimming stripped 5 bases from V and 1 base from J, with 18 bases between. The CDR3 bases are TGTGCCAGCAGCCCCTCTGGGGGTCCTTCTTCCTACGAGCAGTACTTC. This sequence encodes CASSPSGGPSSYEQYF.

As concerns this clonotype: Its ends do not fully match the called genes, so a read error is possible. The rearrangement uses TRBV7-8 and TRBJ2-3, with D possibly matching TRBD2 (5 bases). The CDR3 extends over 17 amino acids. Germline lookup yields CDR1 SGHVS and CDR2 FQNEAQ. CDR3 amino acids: CASSLAPVGLSTDTQYF. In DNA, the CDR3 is TGTGCCAGCAGCCTAGCCCCCGTGGGTCTGAGCACAGATACGCAGTATTTT.

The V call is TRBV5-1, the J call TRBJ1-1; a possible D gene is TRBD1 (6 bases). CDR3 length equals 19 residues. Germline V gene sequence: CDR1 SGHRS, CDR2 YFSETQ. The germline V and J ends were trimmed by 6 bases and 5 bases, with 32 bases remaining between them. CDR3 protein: CASKAPWDAENRVLTEAFF. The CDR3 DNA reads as TGCGCCAGCAAGGCGCCGTGGGACGCCGAAAACAGGGTGCTGACTGAAGCTTTCTTT.

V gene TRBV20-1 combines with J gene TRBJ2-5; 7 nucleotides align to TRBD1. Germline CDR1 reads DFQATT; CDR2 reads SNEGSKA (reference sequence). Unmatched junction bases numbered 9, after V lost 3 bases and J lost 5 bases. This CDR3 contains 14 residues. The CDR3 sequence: CSASPRGFVETQYF. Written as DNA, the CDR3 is TGCAGTGCTAGTCCCAGGGGGTTTGTCGAGACCCAGTACTTC.

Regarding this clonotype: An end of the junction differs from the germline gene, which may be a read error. The CDR3 reads CASSYSARGDNEQFF. CDR3 nucleotide sequence: TGTGCCAGCAGTTACTCGGCTAGGGGGGACAATGAGCAGTTCTTC. This sequence joins TRBV6-4 and TRBJ2-1, with D possibly being TRBD1 or TRBD2 (6 bases each). The CDR3 is 15 residues long. CDR1 is MRHNA, CDR2 SNTAGT, per germline.

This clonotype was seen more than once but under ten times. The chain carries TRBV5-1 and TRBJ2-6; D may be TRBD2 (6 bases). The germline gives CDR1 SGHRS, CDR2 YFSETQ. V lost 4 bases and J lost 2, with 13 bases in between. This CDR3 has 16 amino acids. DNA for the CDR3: TGCGCCAGCAGCAACGGGAGCCTTCCTGGGGCCAACGTCCTGACTTTC. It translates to CASSNGSLPGANVLTF.

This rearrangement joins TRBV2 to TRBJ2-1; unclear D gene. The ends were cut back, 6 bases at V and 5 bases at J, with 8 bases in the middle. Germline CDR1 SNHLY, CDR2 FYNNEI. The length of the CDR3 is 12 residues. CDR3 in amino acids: CASRSRDNEQFF. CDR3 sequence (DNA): TGTGCCAGCAGATCTAGAGACAATGAGCAGTTCTTC.

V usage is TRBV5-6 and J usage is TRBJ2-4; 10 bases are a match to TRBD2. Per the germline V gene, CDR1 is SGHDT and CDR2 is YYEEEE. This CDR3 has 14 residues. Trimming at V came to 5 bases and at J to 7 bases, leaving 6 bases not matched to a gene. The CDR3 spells CASRPSGRVNIQYF. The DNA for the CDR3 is TGTGCCAGCAGACCAAGCGGGAGGGTCAACATTCAGTACTTC.

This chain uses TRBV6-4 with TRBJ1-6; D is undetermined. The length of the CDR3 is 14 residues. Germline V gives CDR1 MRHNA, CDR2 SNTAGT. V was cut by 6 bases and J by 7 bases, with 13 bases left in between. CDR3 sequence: CASRTQKGNSPLHF. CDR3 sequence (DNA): TGTGCCAGCAGGACACAAAAGGGAAATTCACCCCTCCACTTT.

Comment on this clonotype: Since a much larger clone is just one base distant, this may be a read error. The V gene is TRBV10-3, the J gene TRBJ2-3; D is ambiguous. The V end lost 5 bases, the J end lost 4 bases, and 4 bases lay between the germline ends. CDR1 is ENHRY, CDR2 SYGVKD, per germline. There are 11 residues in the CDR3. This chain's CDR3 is CAISRADTQYF. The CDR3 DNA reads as TGTGCCATCAGTAGGGCAGATACGCAGTATTTT.

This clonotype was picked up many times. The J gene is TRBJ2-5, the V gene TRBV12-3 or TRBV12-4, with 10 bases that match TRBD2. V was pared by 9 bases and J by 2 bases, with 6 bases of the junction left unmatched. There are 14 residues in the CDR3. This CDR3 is CASNSGGWQETQYF. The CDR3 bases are TGTGCCAGTAATAGCGGGGGGTGGCAAGAGACCCAGTACTTC.

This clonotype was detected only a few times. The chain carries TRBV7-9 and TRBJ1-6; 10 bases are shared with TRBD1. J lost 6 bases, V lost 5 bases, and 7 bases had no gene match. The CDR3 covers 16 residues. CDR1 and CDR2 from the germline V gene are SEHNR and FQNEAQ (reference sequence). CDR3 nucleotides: TGTGCCAGCAGCGGGGACAGGGGTGGGGGTAATTCACCCCTCCACTTT. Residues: CASSGDRGGGNSPLHF.

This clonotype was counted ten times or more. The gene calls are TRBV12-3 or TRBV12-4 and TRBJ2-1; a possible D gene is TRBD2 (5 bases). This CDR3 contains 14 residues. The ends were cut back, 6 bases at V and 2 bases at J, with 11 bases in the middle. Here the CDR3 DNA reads TGTGCCAGCAGCTTTCGGGGAGCCTACAATGAGCAGTTCTTC. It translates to CASSFRGAYNEQFF.

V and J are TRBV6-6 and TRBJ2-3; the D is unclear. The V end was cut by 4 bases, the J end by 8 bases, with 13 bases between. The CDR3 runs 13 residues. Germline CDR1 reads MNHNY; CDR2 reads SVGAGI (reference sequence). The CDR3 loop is CASSLPNPLTQYF. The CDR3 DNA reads TGTGCCAGCAGTTTACCCAACCCCCTTACGCAGTATTTT.